This T cell receptor (beta chain) was profiled in a study of T cell responses to AZD1222 COVID-19 vaccine. Study results and caveats: Only after the peak T cell response were repertoires sampled. The donor group comprised mostly white British people and more females; the analysis possibly underestimated clonal diversity.

As concerns this clone: What it binds is unknown.

Per the germline V gene, CDR1 is MGHDK and CDR2 is SYGVNS. Trimming took off 6 bases at V and 5 bases at J, with 10 bases between the two ends. The CDR3 contains 13 residues. Sequenced by immunoSEQ multiplex PCR; TCRdb stores in-frame clones only, minus some. In the table there are under 150,000 clones, less than 90% of which are singletons. The chain has TRBV25-1 and TRBJ1-4, with D maybe TRBD1 (6 bases). Sample: peripheral blood, taken on day 0 of AZD1222 vaccination. This TCR derives from an adult in good health. The CDR3 sequence: CASSSDRNEKLFF. The DNA of the CDR3 is TGTGCCAGCAGCTCCGACAGGAATGAAAAACTGTTTTTT.